Each of the 28 T cell receptor beta chains below was sequenced from the same sample in a study of shared clonotypes between healthy human individuals. Assay: immunoSEQ multiplex PCR; the TCRdb copy retains only in-frame clones and omits some. The data contain approximately 980,000 clones, over 60% of them singletons. The sample taken for sequencing was memory CD4+ T cells sorted from blood. The subset denotes: CD45RA-negative fraction. These receptors were taken from a young man in good health.

The chain carries TRBV4-1 and TRBJ2-1; the match to TRBD1 covers 9 bases. Germline trimming cut 4 bases from V and 7 bases from J; bases unmatched to any gene: 14. Germline values: CDR1 MGHRA, CDR2 YSYEKL. This CDR3 is built from 17 residues. CDR3 in DNA: TGCGCCAGCAGCCGAACAGGGGGCGGTCGGCGGGGTAATGAGCAGTTCTTC. This sequence encodes CASSRTGGGRRGNEQFF.

The chain carries TRBV2 and TRBJ2-7; TRBD2 matches at 7 bases. V lost 6 bases and J lost 0; bases outside the gene matches: 8. Germline V gene lookup returns CDR1 SNHLY and CDR2 FYNNEI. CDR3 length equals 15 residues. The CDR3, as DNA: TGTGCCAGCAGCGTATCGCGGGGGAACTCCTACGAGCAGTACTTC. Its protein product is CASSVSRGNSYEQYF.

This clone was counted once. CDR3 bases: TGTGCCAGTCGACGGGACGGAGCACACATTCAGTACTTC. Protein sequence: CASRRDGAHIQYF. The chain combines TRBV7-2 with TRBJ2-4; D might be TRBD1 or TRBD2, each matching 5 bases. CDR1 and CDR2 from the germline V gene are SGHTA and FQGNSA. The CDR3 is 13 residues long. Between the trimmed V and J ends, which lost 9 bases and 8 bases, there was a span of 17 bases.

V gene TRBV7-2 combines with J gene TRBJ2-1, with 11 nucleotides matching TRBD2. The V gene's germline CDR1 is SGHTA and CDR2 FQGNSA. J lost 2 bases, V lost 5 bases, and 8 bases had no gene match. The length of the CDR3 is 17 residues. This CDR3 reads CASSRQGTSGTYNEQFF. The CDR3 region has the DNA TGTGCCAGCAGCCGGCAAGGGACTAGCGGAACCTACAATGAGCAGTTCTTC.

The gene calls are TRBV28 and TRBJ1-1; TRBD1 matches 7 bases. This CDR3 is built from 15 residues. Germline-derived CDR1 and CDR2 are MDHEN and SYDVKM. The junction had 13 bases not matched to a gene; V was cut back by 7 bases and J by 5 bases. This CDR3 reads CASTQEGRGNTEAFF. CDR3 DNA: TGTGCCAGCACCCAGGAAGGCAGGGGGAATACTGAAGCTTTCTTT.

On this clone: Other DNA sequences from this sample encode an identical CDR3 as well. The chain recombines TRBV5-5 with TRBJ1-6; D might be TRBD1 (5 bases). V lost 4 bases to trimming and J lost 0 bases, with 11 bases between them. CDR1 and CDR2 from the germline V gene are SGHKS and YYEKEE (reference sequence). CDR3 length: 16 amino acids. The CDR3 DNA reads TGTGCCAGCAGCCGGGACCCCAGCTCCTATAATTCACCCCTCCACTTT. Its translation: CASSRDPSSYNSPLHF.

This clone showed up just once. This chain connects TRBV30 to TRBJ2-7; D possibly corresponds to TRBD2 (5 bases). Deletions cut 1 base from V and 7 bases from J, with 14 bases between. The CDR3 length is 13 residues. Germline CDR1 reads GTSNPN; CDR2 reads SVGIG (reference sequence). The CDR3 protein is CAWSENTSGEQYF. CDR3 in DNA: TGTGCCTGGAGTGAGAATACCTCGGGGGAGCAGTACTTC.

In this sample, this clone turned up a few times. V gene TRBV2 combines with J gene TRBJ2-3; D remains ambiguous. The V and J ends lost 4 bases and 0 bases respectively, with 11 bases between them. CDR3 length: 15 residues. The germline V gene encodes CDR1 SNHLY and CDR2 FYNNEI. Here the CDR3 DNA reads TGTGCCAGCAGTGTCGTAGGGTCGAGCACAGATACGCAGTATTTT. Amino acid sequence: CASSVVGSSTDTQYF.

The rearrangement links TRBV30 to TRBJ1-6; tentative D call: TRBD1 (6 bases). CDR1 and CDR2 (germline): GTSNPN, SVGIG (reference sequence). This CDR3 has 16 residues. V was pared by 0 bases and J by 3 bases, with 12 bases between. CDR3 sequence (DNA): TGTGCCTGGAGTGTATTAAGGGGGAACTATAATTCACCCCTCCACTTT. Protein product: CAWSVLRGNYNSPLHF.

This chain links TRBV19 with TRBJ1-6; D may be TRBD1 (6 bases). Germline-derived CDR1 and CDR2 are LNHDA and SQIVND (reference sequence). This CDR3 is built from 15 residues. V gave up 4 bases and J gave up 3 bases, with 10 bases separating them. CDR3 in DNA: TGTGCCAGTAGTAAACAGGGAATCTATAATTCACCCCTCCACTTT. It specifies CASSKQGIYNSPLHF.

V gene TRBV18 combines with J gene TRBJ2-1; D uncertain. V gave up 2 bases and J gave up 0 bases, with 5 bases separating them. The CDR3 is made up of 14 amino acids. Germline V lookup: CDR1 KGHSH, CDR2 LQKENI. The CDR3 bases are TGTGCCAGCTCACCATTACGCTCCTACAATGAGCAGTTCTTC. Translating gives CASSPLRSYNEQFF.

This clone was seen only a few times. Mismatch with germline at one junction end may stem from a read error. The chain has TRBV6-5 and TRBJ2-7, with TRBD2 matching 10 bases. In germline, CDR1 is MNHEY, CDR2 SVGAGI. The length of the CDR3 is 13 residues. CDR3 sequence reads: CASRLRASGGLGF. The CDR3 region has the DNA TGTGCCAGCAGGCTTCGGGCTAGCGGGGGCCTGGGATTC.

This clone was picked up a small number of times. The chain carries TRBV6-5 and TRBJ2-2; 7 positions match TRBD2. With 6 bases clipped from V and 2 bases from J, the junction kept 6 bases outside the gene matches. Per germline, CDR1 MNHEY and CDR2 SVGAGI. The length of the CDR3 is 15 residues. CDR3 nucleotide sequence: TGTGCCAGCAGCCGGGAGGCGGGAAACACCGGGGAGCTGTTTTTT. It encodes CASSREAGNTGELFF.

This clone was seen only a few times. The V gene is TRBV29-1, the J gene TRBJ2-2; the match to TRBD1 covers 9 bases. Germline trimming cut 4 bases from V and 0 bases from J; bases unmatched to any gene: 0. CDR3 length: 14 amino acids. Germline CDR1 reads SQVTM; CDR2 reads ANQGSEA. The CDR3 DNA sequence: TGCAGCGTTGGACAGGGGGCGAACACCGGGGAGCTGTTTTTT. This sequence encodes CSVGQGANTGELFF.

The chain employs TRBV2 and TRBJ1-2, with 9 bases lining up with TRBD1. This CDR3 has 11 amino acids. Trimming removed 8 bases from V and 7 bases from J; junction bases left unmatched: 2. Germline V gene data show CDR1 as SNHLY and CDR2 as FYNNEI. The CDR3 nucleotides are TGTGCCAGCGGGACAGGGTTTGGCTACACCTTC. This translates into CASGTGFGYTF.

The chain joins TRBV6-6 to TRBJ2-1, with TRBD2 matching over 8 bases. The V gene end was trimmed by 6 bases and the J gene end by 8 bases; junction bases not matched to a gene: 9. There are 14 residues in the CDR3. CDR1 and CDR2 (germline): MNHNY, SVGAGI (reference sequence). For the CDR3, the DNA is TGTGCCAGCAGCTCACTAGCGGCAGTCTATGAGCAGTTCTTC. Translated, it gives CASSSLAAVYEQFF.

The J gene is TRBJ2-1, the V gene TRBV19, with D hard to call. This CDR3 spans 13 amino acids. Deletions cut 3 bases from V and 9 bases from J, with 12 bases between. CDR1 LNHDA and CDR2 SQIVND come from the germline V gene (reference sequence). The CDR3 here is CASSITRGPEQFF. The CDR3 coding sequence is TGTGCCAGTAGTATCACCAGAGGTCCTGAGCAGTTCTTC.

This chain connects TRBV2 to TRBJ1-2, with D possibly being TRBD1 (5 bases). Germline V lookup: CDR1 SNHLY, CDR2 FYNNEI. V shed 4 bases and J shed 5 bases, with 14 bases lying between them. CDR3 length: 14 amino acids. The DNA for the CDR3 is TGTGCCAGCAGTGTCCAGGGCGGGGGGTATGGCTACACCTTC. It yields the protein CASSVQGGGYGYTF. Based on the CDR3 plus reference TRBV2 and TRBJ1-2, the full variable domain is EPEVTQTPSHQVTQMGQEVILRCVPISNHLYFYWYRQILGQKVEFLVSFYNNEISEKSEIFDDQFSVERPDGSNFTLKIRSTKLEDSAMYFCASSVQGGGYGYTFGSGTRLTVV.

The chain's CDR3 is CASTGLDTQYF. The DNA of the CDR3 is TGTGCCAGCACGGGGCTCGACACCCAGTACTTC. V usage is TRBV28 and J usage is TRBJ2-5; D is possibly TRBD1 or TRBD2 (5 bases each). Germline V CDR1 and CDR2: MDHEN, SYDVKM. The CDR3 runs 11 residues. Between the trimmed V and J ends, which lost 7 bases and 8 bases, there was a span of 11 bases.

In its sample, this clone was seen a few times. Lacking the conserved final phenylalanine or tryptophan, this CDR3 likely reflects a read error. The limits of the CDR3 on the DNA are not certain, so only TCRdb's listed CDR3 is given. V is TRBV7-9 and J is TRBJ1-5. The CDR3 spans 10 residues, counting both ends. Germline-derived CDR1 and CDR2 are SEHNR and FQNEAQ (reference sequence). The CDR3 loop reads CASSTGPLAT.

J is TRBJ2-7 and V is TRBV18, with a weak D call TRBD2 (6 bases). CDR1 KGHSH and CDR2 LQKENI come from the germline V gene. Trimming took 8 bases from V and 2 from J, leaving 16 bases between them. The CDR3 runs 14 residues. The CDR3 loop reads CASQRMEGTYEQYF. DNA of the CDR3: TGTGCCAGCCAAAGGATGGAGGGGACCTACGAGCAGTACTTC.

This rearrangement joins TRBV13 to TRBJ1-5; D call uncertain. This CDR3 contains 16 residues. CDR1 and CDR2 (germline): PRHDT, FYEKMQ (reference sequence). Trimming pared 6 bases from V and 2 bases from J, leaving 17 bases between. The DNA of the CDR3 is TGTGCCAGCAGTCGGGGTGGTCTGGGTCGCAATCAGCCCCAGCATTTT. Translated: CASSRGGLGRNQPQHF.

The chain links TRBV11-2 to TRBJ2-5, with 9 nucleotides matching TRBD2. Looked up from germline, CDR1 is SGHAT and CDR2 is FQNNGV. V lost 0 bases to trimming and J lost 2 bases; unmatched junction nucleotides: 4. The CDR3 runs to 16 residues. This CDR3 reads CASSLDSRGGQETQYF. CDR3 nucleotides: TGTGCCAGCAGCTTAGATTCGCGGGGGGGTCAAGAGACCCAGTACTTC.

This chain uses TRBV2 with TRBJ2-7; 8 bases line up with TRBD1. CDR3 length: 16 residues. Unmatched junction bases numbered 13, after V lost 3 bases and J lost 6 bases. Germline CDR1 and CDR2: SNHLY and FYNNEI. The DNA of the CDR3 is TGTGCCAGCAGTGACATTAACCCGGACAGGGCGGGCGAGCAGTACTTC. Protein sequence: CASSDINPDRAGEQYF.

This chain links TRBV2 with TRBJ1-5; possibly TRBD1 for D (6 bases). This CDR3 region has 15 residues. Trimming took off 2 bases at V and 2 bases at J, with 10 bases between the two ends. Germline loops: CDR1 SNHLY, CDR2 FYNNEI. The DNA for the CDR3 is TGTGCCAGCAGTGAATTGGGGGCAGGCAATCAGCCCCAGCATTTT. This codes for CASSELGAGNQPQHF. Together with reference TRBV2 and TRBJ1-5, the CDR3 gives the full variable domain: EPEVTQTPSHQVTQMGQEVILRCVPISNHLYFYWYRQILGQKVEFLVSFYNNEISEKSEIFDDQFSVERPDGSNFTLKIRSTKLEDSAMYFCASSELGAGNQPQHFGDGTRLSIL.

The chain carries TRBV6-5 and TRBJ1-6; D is unresolved. Germline lookup yields CDR1 MNHEY and CDR2 SVGAGI. With 3 bases removed from V and 10 bases from J, the gap between germline ends came to 7 bases. CDR3 length equals 12 residues. This CDR3 reads CASSYRESPLHF. For the CDR3, the DNA is TGTGCCAGCAGTTATAGGGAATCACCCCTCCACTTT.

This clone was recorded a few times. V and J are TRBV15 and TRBJ2-7, with D tentatively TRBD1 (6 bases). Trimming pared 0 bases from V and 1 base from J, leaving 19 bases between. Germline V gene lookup returns CDR1 LNHNV and CDR2 YYDKDF (reference sequence). This CDR3 has 18 residues. Here the CDR3 reads CATSRDRPTRGQSYEQYF. CDR3 sequence (DNA): TGTGCCACCAGCAGAGATAGGCCCACCAGAGGACAGTCCTACGAGCAGTACTTC. Complete variable domain (other parts from reference TRBV15 and TRBJ2-7): DAMVIQNPRYQVTQFGKPVTLSCSQTLNHNVMYWYQQKSSQAPKLLFHYYDKDFNNEADTPDNFQSRRPNTSFCFLDIRSPGLGDTAMYLCATSRDRPTRGQSYEQYFGPGTRLTVT.

Turning to this clone: With a much larger clone just one base away, this may be a read error. V and J are TRBV27 and TRBJ1-2; D perhaps matches TRBD1 (6 bases). Trimming left V 7 bases short and J 1 base short, with 13 bases between. Per the germline V gene, CDR1 is MNHEY and CDR2 is SMNVEV (reference sequence). This CDR3 has 14 amino acids. This CDR3 is CASKATGVNYGYTF. The CDR3 DNA sequence: TGTGCCAGCAAGGCGACAGGCGTTAACTATGGCTACACCTTC.